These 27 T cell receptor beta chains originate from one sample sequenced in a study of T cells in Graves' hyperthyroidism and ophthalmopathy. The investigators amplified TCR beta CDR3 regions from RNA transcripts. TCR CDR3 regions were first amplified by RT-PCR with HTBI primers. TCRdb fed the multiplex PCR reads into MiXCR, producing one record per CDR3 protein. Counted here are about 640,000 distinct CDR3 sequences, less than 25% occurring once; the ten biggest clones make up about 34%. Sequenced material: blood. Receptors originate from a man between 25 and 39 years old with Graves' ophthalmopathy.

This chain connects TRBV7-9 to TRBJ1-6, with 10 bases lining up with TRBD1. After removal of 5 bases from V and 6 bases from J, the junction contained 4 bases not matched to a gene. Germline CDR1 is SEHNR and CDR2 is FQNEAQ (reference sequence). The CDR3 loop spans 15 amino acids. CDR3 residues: CASSGQGVRNSPLHF. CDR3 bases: TGTGCCAGCAGCGGACAGGGGGTGCGTAATTCACCCCTCCACTTT.

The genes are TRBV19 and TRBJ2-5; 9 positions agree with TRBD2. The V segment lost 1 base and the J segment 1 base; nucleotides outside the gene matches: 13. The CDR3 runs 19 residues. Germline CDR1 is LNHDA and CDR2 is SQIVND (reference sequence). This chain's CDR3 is CASSIGPQSGGTTQETQYF. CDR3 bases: TGTGCCAGTAGTATAGGCCCCCAGAGCGGGGGGACGACCCAAGAGACCCAGTACTTC.

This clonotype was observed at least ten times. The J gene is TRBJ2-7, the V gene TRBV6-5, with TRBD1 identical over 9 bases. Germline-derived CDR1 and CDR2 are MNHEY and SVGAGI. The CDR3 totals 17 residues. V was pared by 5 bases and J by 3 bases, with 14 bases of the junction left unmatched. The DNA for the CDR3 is TGTGCCAGCAGTCCCAAGGGGACAGGGATTTTGTACTACGAGCAGTACTTC. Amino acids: CASSPKGTGILYYEQYF.

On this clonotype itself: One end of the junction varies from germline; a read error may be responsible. The CDR3 loop reads CASAEFTGELLF. In DNA form, the CDR3 reads TGTGCCAGCGCGGAATTCACCGGGGAGCTGCTTTTT. J is TRBJ2-2 and V is TRBV7-3; the D gene is possibly TRBD2 (5 bases). The CDR3 is 12 amino acids. Germline V CDR1 and CDR2: SGHTA, FQGTGA.

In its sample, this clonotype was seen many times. The CDR3 nucleotides are TGTGCCAGCAGCTTAGTTTCCCCGGCGCCCCTCCACTTT. It encodes CASSLVSPAPLHF. The V gene is TRBV7-2, the J gene TRBJ1-6, with D uncertain. Trimming stripped 1 base from V and 13 bases from J, with 11 bases between. The CDR3 covers 13 residues. Germline loops: CDR1 SGHTA, CDR2 FQGNSA. Filled out from reference TRBV7-2 and TRBJ1-6, the complete variable domain reads GAGVSQSPSNKVTEKGKDVELRCDPISGHTALYWYRQSLGQGLEFLIYFQGNSAPDKSGLPSDRFSAERTGGSVSTLTIQRTQQEDSAVYLCASSLVSPAPLHFGNGTRLTVT.

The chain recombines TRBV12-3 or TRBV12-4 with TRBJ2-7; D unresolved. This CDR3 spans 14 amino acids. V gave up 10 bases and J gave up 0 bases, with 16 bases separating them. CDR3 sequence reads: CATAQRVSSYEQYF. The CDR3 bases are TGTGCCACCGCACAACGGGTGAGCTCCTACGAGCAGTACTTC.

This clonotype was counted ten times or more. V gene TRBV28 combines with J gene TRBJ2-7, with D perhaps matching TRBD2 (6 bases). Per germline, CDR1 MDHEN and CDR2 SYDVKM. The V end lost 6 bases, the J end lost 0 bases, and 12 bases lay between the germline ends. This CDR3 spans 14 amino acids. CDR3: CASSVRDFSYEQYF. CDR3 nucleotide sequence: TGTGCCAGCAGCGTAAGGGACTTCTCCTACGAGCAGTACTTC. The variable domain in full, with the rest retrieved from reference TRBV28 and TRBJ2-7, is DVKVTQSSRYLVKRTGEKVFLECVQDMDHENMFWYRQDPGLGLRLIYFSYDVKMKEKGDIPEGYSVSREKKERFSLILESASTNQTSMYLCASSVRDFSYEQYFGPGTRLTVT.

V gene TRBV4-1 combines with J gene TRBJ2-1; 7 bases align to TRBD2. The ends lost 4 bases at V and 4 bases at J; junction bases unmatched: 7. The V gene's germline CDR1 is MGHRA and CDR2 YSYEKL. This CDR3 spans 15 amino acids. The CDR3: CASSPGGIEYNEQFF. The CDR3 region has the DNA TGCGCCAGCAGCCCGGGGGGAATAGAATACAATGAGCAGTTCTTC.

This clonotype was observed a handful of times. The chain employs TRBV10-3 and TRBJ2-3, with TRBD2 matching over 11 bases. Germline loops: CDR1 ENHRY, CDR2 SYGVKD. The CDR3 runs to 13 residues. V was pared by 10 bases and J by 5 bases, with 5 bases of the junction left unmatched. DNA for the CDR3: TGTGCCACATCTAGCGGGAGGCTAGATACGCAGTATTTT. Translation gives CATSSGRLDTQYF.

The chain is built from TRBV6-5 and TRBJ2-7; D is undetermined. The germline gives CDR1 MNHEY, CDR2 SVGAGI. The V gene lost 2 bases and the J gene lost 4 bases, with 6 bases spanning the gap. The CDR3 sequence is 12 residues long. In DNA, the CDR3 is TGTGCCAGCAGTTACGGGGAATACGAGCAGTACTTC. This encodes CASSYGEYEQYF.

The CDR3 region has the DNA TGTGCCAGCACCCCTAGTGGGGGCTATAATTCACCCCTCCACTTT. Residues: CASTPSGGYNSPLHF. The chain is built from TRBV2 and TRBJ1-6; D is possibly TRBD1 (5 bases). CDR3 size: 15 residues. V shed 7 bases and J shed 3 bases, with 13 bases lying between them. CDR1 SNHLY and CDR2 FYNNEI come from the germline V gene.

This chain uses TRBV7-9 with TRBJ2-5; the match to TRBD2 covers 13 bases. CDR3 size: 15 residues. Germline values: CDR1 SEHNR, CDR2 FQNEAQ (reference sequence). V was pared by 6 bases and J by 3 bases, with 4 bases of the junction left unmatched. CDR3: CASRPGTSGKETQYF. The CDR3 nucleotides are TGTGCCAGCAGGCCCGGGACTAGCGGGAAAGAGACCCAGTACTTC.

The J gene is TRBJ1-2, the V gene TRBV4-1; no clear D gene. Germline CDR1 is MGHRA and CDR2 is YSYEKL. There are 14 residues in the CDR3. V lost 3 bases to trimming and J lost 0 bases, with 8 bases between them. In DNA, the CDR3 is TGCGCCAGCAGCCAGACCCCTGCTAACTATGGCTACACCTTC. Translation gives CASSQTPANYGYTF.

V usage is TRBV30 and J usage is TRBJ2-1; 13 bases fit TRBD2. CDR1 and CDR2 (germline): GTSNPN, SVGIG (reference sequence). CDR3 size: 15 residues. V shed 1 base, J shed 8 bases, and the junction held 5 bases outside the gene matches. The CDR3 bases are TGTGCCTGGAGTGAAGGACTAGCGGGAGCGGATGAGCAGTTCTTC. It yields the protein CAWSEGLAGADEQFF.

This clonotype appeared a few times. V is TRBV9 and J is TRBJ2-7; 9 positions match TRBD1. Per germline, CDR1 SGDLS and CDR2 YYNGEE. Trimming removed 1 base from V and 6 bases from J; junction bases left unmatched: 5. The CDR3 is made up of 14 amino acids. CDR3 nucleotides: TGTGCCAGCAGCGTAATGGACAGGGGACGCGAGCAGTACTTC. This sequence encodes CASSVMDRGREQYF.

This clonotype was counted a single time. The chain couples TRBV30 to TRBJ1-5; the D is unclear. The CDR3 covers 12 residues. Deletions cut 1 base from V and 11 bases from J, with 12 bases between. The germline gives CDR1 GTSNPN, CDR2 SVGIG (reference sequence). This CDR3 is CAWSANRGAQHF. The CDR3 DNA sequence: TGTGCCTGGAGTGCCAACCGGGGAGCCCAGCATTTT.

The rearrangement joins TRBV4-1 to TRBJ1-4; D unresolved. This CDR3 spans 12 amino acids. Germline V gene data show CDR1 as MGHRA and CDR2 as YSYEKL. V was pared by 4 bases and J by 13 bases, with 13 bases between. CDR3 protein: CASSLGRGGLFF. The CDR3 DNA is TGCGCCAGCAGCCTGGGGAGAGGAGGACTGTTTTTT.

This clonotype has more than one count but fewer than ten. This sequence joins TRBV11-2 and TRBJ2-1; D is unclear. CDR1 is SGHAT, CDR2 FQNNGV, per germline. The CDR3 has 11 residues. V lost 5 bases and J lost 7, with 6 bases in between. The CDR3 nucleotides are TGTGCCAGCAGCCCCCAAAATGAGCAGTTCTTC. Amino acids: CASSPQNEQFF.

The chain's CDR3 is CASAPLSGSSYNEQFF. For the CDR3, the DNA is TGTGCTAGTGCCCCCCTTAGCGGAAGCTCCTACAATGAGCAGTTCTTC. The rearrangement links TRBV12-5 to TRBJ2-1, with a possible D match to TRBD2 (6 bases). V lost 7 bases, J lost 0 bases, and 16 bases lay in between. From germline, CDR1 is LGHNT and CDR2 FRNRAP. The CDR3 has 16 amino acids.

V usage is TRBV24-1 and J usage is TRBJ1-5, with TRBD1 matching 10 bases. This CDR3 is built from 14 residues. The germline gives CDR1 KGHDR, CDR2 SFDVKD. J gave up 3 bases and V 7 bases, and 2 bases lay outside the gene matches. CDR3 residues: CATRGTGDNQPQHF. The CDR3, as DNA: TGTGCCACCAGGGGGACAGGGGACAATCAGCCCCAGCATTTT.

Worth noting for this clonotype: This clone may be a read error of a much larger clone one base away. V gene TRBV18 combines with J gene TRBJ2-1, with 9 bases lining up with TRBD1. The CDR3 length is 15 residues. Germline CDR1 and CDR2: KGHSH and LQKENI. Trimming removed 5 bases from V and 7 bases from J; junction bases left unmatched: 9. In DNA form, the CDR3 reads TGTGCCAGCTCATTCGGACAGGGGACTAAAAATGAGCAGTTCTTC. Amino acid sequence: CASSFGQGTKNEQFF.

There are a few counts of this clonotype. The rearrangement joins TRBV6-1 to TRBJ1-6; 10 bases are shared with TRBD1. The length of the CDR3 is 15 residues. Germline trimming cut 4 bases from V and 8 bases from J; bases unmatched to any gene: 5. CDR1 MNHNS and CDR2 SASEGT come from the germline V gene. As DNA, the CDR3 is TGTGCCAGCAGTGGTCCGGGACAGGGGTATTCACCCCTCCACTTT. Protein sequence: CASSGPGQGYSPLHF.

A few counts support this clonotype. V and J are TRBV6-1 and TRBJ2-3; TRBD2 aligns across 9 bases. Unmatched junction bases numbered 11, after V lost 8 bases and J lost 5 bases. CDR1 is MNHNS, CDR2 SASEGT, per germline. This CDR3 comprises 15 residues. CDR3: CASQGAGGNEDTQYF. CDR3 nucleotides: TGTGCCAGCCAGGGTGCGGGAGGGAATGAAGATACGCAGTATTTT.

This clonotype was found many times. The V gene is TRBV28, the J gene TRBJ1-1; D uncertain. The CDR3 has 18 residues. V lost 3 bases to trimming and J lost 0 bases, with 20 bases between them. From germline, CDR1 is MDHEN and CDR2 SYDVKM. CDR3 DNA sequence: TGTGCCAGCAGTTTTTCCTCGAAGCAGAGTTTGATGAACACTGAAGCTTTCTTT. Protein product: CASSFSSKQSLMNTEAFF.

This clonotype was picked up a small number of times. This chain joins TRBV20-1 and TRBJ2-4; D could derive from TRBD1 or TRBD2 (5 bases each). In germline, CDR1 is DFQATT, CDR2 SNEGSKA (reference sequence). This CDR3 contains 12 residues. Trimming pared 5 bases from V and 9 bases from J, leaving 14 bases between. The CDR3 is CSAPRGSGIQYF. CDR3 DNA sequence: TGCAGTGCTCCGAGGGGTAGTGGCATTCAGTACTTC.

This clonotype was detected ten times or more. The DNA for the CDR3 is TGTGCCAGCAGCTCAGGTTCCGGGACTAGACTAAGGGAGCAGTACTTC. Its translation: CASSSGSGTRLREQYF. The V gene is TRBV11-2, the J gene TRBJ2-7; 8 bases agree with TRBD2. V was pared by 4 bases and J by 7 bases, with 15 bases of the junction left unmatched. Germline V gene data show CDR1 as SGHAT and CDR2 as FQNNGV. The CDR3 loop spans 16 amino acids.

DNA for the CDR3: TGCAGTGGCCGAAGAGAGACCCAGTACTTC. Its protein is CSGRRETQYF. The V call is TRBV20-1, the J call TRBJ2-5; D is uncertain. The CDR3 sequence is 10 residues long. V lost 7 bases to trimming and J lost 4 bases, with 7 bases between them. The germline V gene encodes CDR1 DFQATT and CDR2 SNEGSKA (reference sequence).